These 19 T cell receptor beta chains came from one sample sequenced in a study of sequential checkpoint blockade in melanoma. Clones were sequenced by immunoSEQ multiplex PCR, and TCRdb holds only the in-frame ones, with some missing. The sample includes just under 20,000 clones, around 75% seen only once; the top ten take approximately 38%. The sample's treatment: randomized to nivolumab then ipilimumab (arm A) or the reverse (arm B). Specimen: CD8+ T cells sorted from blood (inferred from file names), collected from a patient given nivolumab and ipilimumab in sequence. The receptors shown here come from a human donor with melanoma.

The chain joins TRBV6-5 to TRBJ2-5, with TRBD2 matching 9 bases. The trim removed 2 bases at V and 3 bases at J, leaving 7 bases unmatched. The CDR3 consists of 16 residues. CDR1 and CDR2 from the germline V gene are MNHEY and SVGAGI. The CDR3: CASSYSASGVEETQYF. Here the CDR3 DNA reads TGTGCCAGCAGTTACAGCGCTAGCGGGGTTGAAGAGACCCAGTACTTC.

V and J are TRBV13 and TRBJ2-7, with TRBD1 identical over 8 bases. The CDR3 extends over 15 amino acids. CDR1 and CDR2 from the germline V gene are PRHDT and FYEKMQ (reference sequence). Trimming removed 5 bases from V and 3 bases from J; junction bases left unmatched: 9. The DNA for the CDR3 is TGTGCCAGCAGCCCCCCCCGGACAGGGCTCTACGAGCAGTACTTC. Translating gives CASSPPRTGLYEQYF.

This chain connects TRBV28 to TRBJ1-1; 7 bases match TRBD1. The CDR3 runs 13 residues. Germline CDR1 reads MDHEN; CDR2 reads SYDVKM. J lost 7 bases, V lost 2 bases, and 4 bases had no gene match. CDR3 sequence (DNA): TGTGCCAGCAGTTTAATAAGGGGGCGTGAAGCTTTCTTT. Translating gives CASSLIRGREAFF.

The chain uses TRBV12-5 and TRBJ2-1, with 8 bases identical to TRBD2. The germline V gene has CDR1 LGHNT and CDR2 FRNRAP. Trimming removed 1 base from V and 7 bases from J; junction bases left unmatched: 3. The CDR3 loop spans 14 amino acids. CDR3 sequence (DNA): TGTGCTAGTGGTTTGGGCGGGAGGTTGAATGAGCAGTTCTTC. As protein: CASGLGGRLNEQFF.

V is TRBV7-9 and J is TRBJ1-2; 8 bases are shared with TRBD1. The V segment lost 5 bases and the J segment 4 bases; nucleotides outside the gene matches: 6. The CDR3 covers 14 residues. Germline V gene sequence: CDR1 SEHNR, CDR2 FQNEAQ (reference sequence). The CDR3 DNA sequence: TGTGCCAGCAGCCCACTACAGGGGGGCTATGGCTACACCTTC. This encodes CASSPLQGGYGYTF.

The chain is built from TRBV30 and TRBJ2-7, with TRBD2 matching 9 bases. Germline V lookup: CDR1 GTSNPN, CDR2 SVGIG (reference sequence). V gave up 8 bases and J gave up 3 bases; unmatched junction bases: 11. This CDR3 is 14 amino acids long. DNA for the CDR3: TGTGCCGGGTGGTGGAGCGGGAGGAGCTACGAGCAGTACTTC. Protein product: CAGWWSGRSYEQYF.

V gene TRBV15 combines with J gene TRBJ1-1, with D possibly TRBD1 on 5 matching bases. The germline V gene has CDR1 LNHNV and CDR2 YYDKDF (reference sequence). The CDR3 has 15 residues. With 0 bases removed from V and 8 bases from J, the gap between germline ends came to 16 bases. The CDR3 here is CATSRDSADSHEAFF. For the CDR3, the DNA is TGTGCCACCAGCAGAGATTCCGCCGACAGCCACGAAGCTTTCTTT.

Here the CDR3 DNA reads TGCACCGCCGAGTTGAACACTGAAGCTTTCTTT. Protein product: CTAELNTEAFF. This chain uses TRBV29-1 with TRBJ1-1; no clear D gene. The CDR3 has 11 amino acids. Germline values: CDR1 SQVTM, CDR2 ANQGSEA. Variable domain in full (rest from reference TRBV29-1 and TRBJ1-1): SAVISQKPSRDICQRGTSLTIQCQVDSQVTMMFWYRQQPGQSLTLIATANQGSEATYESGFVIDKFPISRPNLTFSTLTVSNMSPEDSSIYLCTAELNTEAFFGQGTRLTVV.

V usage is TRBV7-7 and J usage is TRBJ2-5, with 8 bases fitting TRBD1. With 8 bases clipped from V and 4 bases from J, the junction kept 6 bases outside the gene matches. The CDR3 has 13 amino acids. Germline-derived CDR1 and CDR2 are SSHAT and FNYEAQ (reference sequence). The CDR3 sequence: CASSQGAGETQYF. DNA of the CDR3: TGTGCCAGCTCCCAGGGGGCAGGAGAGACCCAGTACTTC.

V gene TRBV13 combines with J gene TRBJ2-5; D gene uncertain. The tail of the sequence fits TRBJ2-7 better, so the J call may be wrong. CDR3 length equals 14 residues. Germline values: CDR1 PRHDT, CDR2 FYEKMQ (reference sequence). CDR3 region: CASSLVRFSYEQYF. In DNA, the CDR3 is TGTGCCAGCAGCTTAGTCCGGTTCTCCTACGAGCAGTACTTC.

V gene TRBV29-1 combines with J gene TRBJ2-7, with 10 bases matching TRBD1. The CDR3 contains 16 residues. Germline assignment: CDR1 SQVTM and CDR2 ANQGSEA. Germline trimming cut 7 bases from V and 3 bases from J; bases unmatched to any gene: 15. The CDR3 region is CSASGDRGVRSYEQYF. CDR3 nucleotide sequence: TGCAGCGCCTCCGGGGACAGGGGTGTCAGGAGCTACGAGCAGTACTTC.

The gene calls are TRBV6-1 and TRBJ2-7; 9 bases agree with TRBD1. Germline CDR1 is MNHNS and CDR2 is SASEGT. The CDR3 is 15 residues long. Trimming took 5 bases from V and 2 from J; bases not matched to a gene: 7. The CDR3 nucleotides read TGTGCCAGCAGTCCTCTCCGGGACAGGGCCTACGAGCAGTACTTC. Protein product: CASSPLRDRAYEQYF.

The J gene is TRBJ2-7, the V gene TRBV5-8; TRBD2 is a possible D gene (6 bases). CDR1 and CDR2 from the germline V gene are SGHTS and YDEGEE. The CDR3 is made up of 15 amino acids. Trimming shortened V by 0 bases and J by 7 bases, and 17 bases separated the two germline ends. The CDR3 DNA reads as TGTGCCAGCAGCTTGGTAGGGAGGTCGTATGGAGAGCAGTACTTC. Its translation is CASSLVGRSYGEQYF.

A few counts support this clone. This rearrangement joins TRBV27 to TRBJ1-2, with TRBD1 as a possible D gene (6 bases). This CDR3 region has 15 residues. V was pared by 4 bases and J by 2 bases, with 14 bases between. Germline CDR1 is MNHEY and CDR2 is SMNVEV (reference sequence). The CDR3 spells CASSSRTAGNYGYTF. As DNA, the CDR3 is TGTGCCAGCAGTTCTCGGACAGCAGGGAACTATGGCTACACCTTC.

This clone was seen a few times. J is TRBJ2-5 and V is TRBV27, with 12 bases fitting TRBD1. V shed 11 bases, J shed 0 bases, and the junction held 4 bases outside the gene matches. The germline V gene encodes CDR1 MNHEY and CDR2 SMNVEV (reference sequence). This CDR3 is 14 amino acids long. The CDR3 DNA is TGTGCCTCCGGGACAGGGGGCTACCAAGAGACCCAGTACTTC. This translates into CASGTGGYQETQYF.

The chain recombines TRBV6-6 with TRBJ2-3; the D is unclear. This CDR3 has 13 residues. Per the germline V gene, CDR1 is MNHNY and CDR2 is SVGAGI (reference sequence). V lost 5 bases, J lost 2 bases, and 8 bases lay in between. DNA of the CDR3: TGTGCCAGCAGTCTACAGTCCACAGATACGCAGTATTTT. Its translation is CASSLQSTDTQYF.

V gene TRBV6-5 combines with J gene TRBJ2-1; possibly TRBD2 for D (5 bases). V gave up 2 bases and J gave up 6 bases, with 8 bases separating them. The germline CDR1 and CDR2 sequences are MNHEY and SVGAGI. The CDR3 is made up of 13 amino acids. CDR3 region: CASSYGEGNEQFF. DNA for the CDR3: TGTGCCAGCAGTTACGGCGAGGGCAATGAGCAGTTCTTC.

The chain links TRBV2 to TRBJ2-7; D is possibly TRBD1 (6 bases). V lost 0 bases to trimming and J lost 2 bases, with 11 bases between them. This CDR3 contains 15 residues. CDR1 is SNHLY and CDR2 is FYNNEI in the germline V gene. The CDR3 sequence: CASSEAVDRAYEQYF. CDR3 DNA: TGTGCCAGCAGTGAAGCGGTGGACAGAGCCTACGAGCAGTACTTC.

The rearrangement uses TRBV7-9 and TRBJ1-1, with 11 bases fitting TRBD1. After removal of 4 bases from V and 6 bases from J, the junction contained 4 bases not matched to a gene. This CDR3 comprises 14 residues. CDR1 and CDR2 (germline): SEHNR, FQNEAQ (reference sequence). The CDR3 here is CASSSPDRGPEAFF. CDR3 DNA sequence: TGTGCCAGCAGCTCCCCGGACAGGGGGCCTGAAGCTTTCTTT.